A single sample is the source of the 9 T cell receptor beta chains below, sequenced in a study. Here immunoSEQ multiplex PCR was the method, and the copy in TCRdb shows in-frame clones only, minus some. Of about 50,000 clones listed, about 92% are singletons. Sequencing was done on a sample of PBMCs. These receptor sequences come from a man in his forties with rheumatoid arthritis.

The chain is built from TRBV9 and TRBJ2-5, with D maybe TRBD2 (5 bases). The CDR3 length is 14 residues. V lost 0 bases to trimming and J lost 5 bases, with 11 bases between them. The germline V gene encodes CDR1 SGDLS and CDR2 YYNGEE. This CDR3 is CASSVGRVGETQYF. In nucleotides, the CDR3 is TGTGCCAGCAGCGTAGGGCGGGTCGGGGAGACCCAGTACTTC.

The chain uses TRBV28 and TRBJ2-2; 12 nucleotides match TRBD1. The CDR3 runs to 20 residues. The V gene end was trimmed by 4 bases and the J gene end by 4 bases; junction bases not matched to a gene: 16. The germline CDR1 and CDR2 sequences are MDHEN and SYDVKM. The CDR3 protein is CASSSSPGQGAYLATGELFF. In nucleotides, the CDR3 is TGTGCCAGCAGTTCCTCCCCGGGACAGGGGGCTTATTTGGCCACCGGGGAGCTGTTTTTT. Full variable domain (remainder filled in from reference TRBV28 and TRBJ2-2): DVKVTQSSRYLVKRTGEKVFLECVQDMDHENMFWYRQDPGLGLRLIYFSYDVKMKEKGDIPEGYSVSREKKERFSLILESASTNQTSMYLCASSSSPGQGAYLATGELFFGEGSRLTVL.

Details on this clone: The same CDR3 can be traced to other DNA sequences in this sample. The CDR3 is CASSFSGNTEAFF. The CDR3 DNA is TGTGCCAGCAGTTTTTCCGGGAACACTGAAGCTTTCTTT. This chain joins TRBV12-3 or TRBV12-4 and TRBJ1-1, with D uncertain. The CDR3 extends over 13 amino acids. The V end was cut by 3 bases, the J end by 1 base, with 6 bases between.

The CDR3 DNA reads as TGCAGCGTCCGACAGGGAGGAACTAATGAAAAACTGTTTTTT. It is translated as CSVRQGGTNEKLFF. The rearrangement links TRBV29-1 to TRBJ1-4; 7 nucleotides align to TRBD1. The CDR3 sequence is 14 residues long. Germline CDR1 SQVTM, CDR2 ANQGSEA. Germline trimming cut 6 bases from V and 1 base from J; bases unmatched to any gene: 5.

This clone was counted a few times. The V call is TRBV3-1 (or the pseudogene TRBV3-2), the J call TRBJ2-7; no clear D gene. V lost 3 bases and J lost 2, with 2 bases in between. The CDR3 consists of 11 residues. Per the germline V gene, CDR1 is LGHDT and CDR2 is YNNKEL (reference sequence). CDR3 region: CASSQAYEQYF. CDR3 sequence (DNA): TGTGCCAGCAGCCAGGCCTACGAGCAGTACTTC.

This chain joins TRBV29-1 and TRBJ1-1; TRBD1 matches 7 bases. CDR1 is SQVTM and CDR2 is ANQGSEA in the germline V gene. V shed 4 bases and J 5 bases; nucleotides not matched to a gene: 4. The CDR3 contains 12 residues. The CDR3 region has the DNA TGCAGCGTTGGGACAGGTTGGACTGAAGCTTTCTTT. Amino acids: CSVGTGWTEAFF.

The gene calls are TRBV11-3 and TRBJ2-5; TRBD2 aligns across 7 bases. The V gene end was trimmed by 5 bases and the J gene end by 2 bases; junction bases not matched to a gene: 5. Germline CDR1 and CDR2: SGHNT and YENEEA. This CDR3 contains 14 residues. Here the CDR3 reads CASSNAGVQETQYF. The CDR3 bases are TGTGCCAGCAGCAACGCGGGAGTACAAGAGACCCAGTACTTC. Complete variable domain (other parts from reference TRBV11-3 and TRBJ2-5): EAGVVQSPRYKIIEKKQPVAFWCNPISGHNTLYWYLQNLGQGPELLIRYENEEAVDDSQLPKDRFSAERLKGVDSTLKIQPAELGDSAVYLCASSNAGVQETQYFGPGTRLLVL.

This chain links TRBV7-9 with TRBJ1-1; D gene uncertain. The CDR3 covers 13 residues. Germline-derived CDR1 and CDR2 are SEHNR and FQNEAQ (reference sequence). V dropped 3 bases and J dropped 0 bases, with 5 bases sitting between them. CDR3 sequence reads: CASSLTVNTEAFF. The CDR3, as DNA: TGTGCCAGCAGCTTGACTGTGAACACTGAAGCTTTCTTT.

V usage is TRBV29-1 and J usage is TRBJ2-1, with D perhaps matching TRBD1 or TRBD2 (6 bases each). The CDR3 is 14 amino acids. Germline V lookup: CDR1 SQVTM, CDR2 ANQGSEA. Trimming stripped 4 bases from V and 12 bases from J, with 22 bases between. CDR3 in amino acids: CSVVGGGGAFSQFF. The DNA of the CDR3 is TGCAGCGTTGTAGGAGGGGGAGGAGCATTTTCGCAGTTCTTC.